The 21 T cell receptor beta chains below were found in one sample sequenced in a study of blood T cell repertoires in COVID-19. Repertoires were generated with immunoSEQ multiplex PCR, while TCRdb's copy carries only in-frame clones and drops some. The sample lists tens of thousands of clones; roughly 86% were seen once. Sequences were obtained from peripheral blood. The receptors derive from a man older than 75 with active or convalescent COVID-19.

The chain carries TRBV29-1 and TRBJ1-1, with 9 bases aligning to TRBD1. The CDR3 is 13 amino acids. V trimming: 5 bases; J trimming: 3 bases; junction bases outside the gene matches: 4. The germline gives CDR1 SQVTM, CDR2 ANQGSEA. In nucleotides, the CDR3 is TGCAGCGTTACAGGGGGCTCGGACACTGAAGCTTTCTTT. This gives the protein CSVTGGSDTEAFF. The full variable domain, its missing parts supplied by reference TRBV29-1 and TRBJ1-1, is SAVISQKPSRDICQRGTSLTIQCQVDSQVTMMFWYRQQPGQSLTLIATANQGSEATYESGFVIDKFPISRPNLTFSTLTVSNMSPEDSSIYLCSVTGGSDTEAFFGQGTRLTVV.

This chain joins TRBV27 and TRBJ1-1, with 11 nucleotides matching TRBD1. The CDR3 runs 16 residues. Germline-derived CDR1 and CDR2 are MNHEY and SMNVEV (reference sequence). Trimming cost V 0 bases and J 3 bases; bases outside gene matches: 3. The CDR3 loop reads CASSLSRTGGYTEAFF. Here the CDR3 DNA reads TGTGCCAGCAGTTTATCCCGGACAGGGGGCTACACTGAAGCTTTCTTT.

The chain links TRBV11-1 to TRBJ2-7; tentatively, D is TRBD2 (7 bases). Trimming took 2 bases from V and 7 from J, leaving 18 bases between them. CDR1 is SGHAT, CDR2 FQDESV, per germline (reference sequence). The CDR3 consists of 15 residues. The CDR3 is CASSLTGGASGEQYF. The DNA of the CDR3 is TGTGCCAGCAGCTTAACTGGGGGGGCCTCGGGAGAGCAGTACTTC.

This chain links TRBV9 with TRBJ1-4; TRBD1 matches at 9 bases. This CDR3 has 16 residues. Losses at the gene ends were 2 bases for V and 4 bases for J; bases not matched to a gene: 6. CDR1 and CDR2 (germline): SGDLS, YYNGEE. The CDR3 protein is CASSVRTGEHNEKLFF. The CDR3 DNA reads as TGTGCCAGCAGCGTGCGGACAGGGGAGCATAATGAAAAACTGTTTTTT.

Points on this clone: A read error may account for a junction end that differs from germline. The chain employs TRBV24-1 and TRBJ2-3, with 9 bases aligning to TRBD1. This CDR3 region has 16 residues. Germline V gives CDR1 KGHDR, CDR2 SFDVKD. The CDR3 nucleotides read TGTGCCACAAGTGATGTCGGGACAGGGAAGATAGATACGCAGTATTTT. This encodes CATSDVGTGKIDTQYF.

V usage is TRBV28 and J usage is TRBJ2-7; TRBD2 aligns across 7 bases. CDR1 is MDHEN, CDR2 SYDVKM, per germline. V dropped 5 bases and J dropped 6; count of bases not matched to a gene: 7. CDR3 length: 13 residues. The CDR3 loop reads CASSKATGGEQYF. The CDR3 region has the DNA TGTGCCAGCAGTAAGGCCACGGGGGGCGAGCAGTACTTC. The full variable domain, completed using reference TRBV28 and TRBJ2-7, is DVKVTQSSRYLVKRTGEKVFLECVQDMDHENMFWYRQDPGLGLRLIYFSYDVKMKEKGDIPEGYSVSREKKERFSLILESASTNQTSMYLCASSKATGGEQYFGPGTRLTVT.

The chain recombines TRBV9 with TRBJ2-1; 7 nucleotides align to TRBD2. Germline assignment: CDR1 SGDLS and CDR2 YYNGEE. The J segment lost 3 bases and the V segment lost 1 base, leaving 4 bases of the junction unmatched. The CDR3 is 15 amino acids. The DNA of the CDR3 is TGTGCCAGCAGCGTAAGCGGGGACTTCTACAATGAGCAGTTCTTC. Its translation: CASSVSGDFYNEQFF.

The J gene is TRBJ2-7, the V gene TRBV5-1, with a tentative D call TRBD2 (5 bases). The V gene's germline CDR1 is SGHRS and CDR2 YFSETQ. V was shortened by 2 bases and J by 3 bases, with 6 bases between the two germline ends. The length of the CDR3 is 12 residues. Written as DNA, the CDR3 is TGCGCCAGCAGCTTCAGCGGCTACGAGCAGTACTTC. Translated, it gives CASSFSGYEQYF.

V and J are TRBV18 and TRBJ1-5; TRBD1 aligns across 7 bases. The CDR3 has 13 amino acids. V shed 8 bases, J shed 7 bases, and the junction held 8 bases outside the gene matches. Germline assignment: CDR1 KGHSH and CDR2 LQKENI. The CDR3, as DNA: TGTGCCAGCCGACAGGGCATGAGGCAGCCCCAGCATTTT. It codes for CASRQGMRQPQHF.

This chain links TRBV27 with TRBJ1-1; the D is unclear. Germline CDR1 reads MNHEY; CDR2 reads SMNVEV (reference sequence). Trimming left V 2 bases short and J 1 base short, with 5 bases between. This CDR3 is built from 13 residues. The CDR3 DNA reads TGTGCCAGCAGTTTAAGTAGGAACACTGAAGCTTTCTTT. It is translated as CASSLSRNTEAFF.

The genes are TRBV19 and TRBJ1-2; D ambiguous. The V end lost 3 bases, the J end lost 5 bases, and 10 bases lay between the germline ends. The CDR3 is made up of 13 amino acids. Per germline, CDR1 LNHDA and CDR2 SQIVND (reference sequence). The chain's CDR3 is CASSISADYGYTF. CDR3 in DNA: TGTGCCAGTAGTATCTCGGCGGATTATGGCTACACCTTC.

This CDR3 reads CASSRTTSEYNEQFF. In nucleotides, the CDR3 is TGTGCCAGCAGCCGAACAACTAGCGAGTACAATGAGCAGTTCTTC. The chain uses TRBV9 and TRBJ2-1; 7 bases align to TRBD2. CDR3 length equals 15 residues. With 4 bases clipped from V and 4 bases from J, the junction kept 8 bases outside the gene matches. Germline V gives CDR1 SGDLS, CDR2 YYNGEE.

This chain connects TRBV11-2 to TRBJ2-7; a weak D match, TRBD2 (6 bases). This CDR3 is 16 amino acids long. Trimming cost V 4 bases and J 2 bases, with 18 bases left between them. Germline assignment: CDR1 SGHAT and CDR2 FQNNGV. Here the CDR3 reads CASSSYGFGGTYEQYF. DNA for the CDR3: TGTGCCAGCAGCTCGTACGGCTTTGGCGGGACCTACGAGCAGTACTTC.

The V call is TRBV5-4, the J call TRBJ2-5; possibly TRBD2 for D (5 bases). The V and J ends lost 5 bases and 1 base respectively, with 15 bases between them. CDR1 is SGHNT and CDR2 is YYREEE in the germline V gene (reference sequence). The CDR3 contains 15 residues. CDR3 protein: CASRRVFRGQETQYF. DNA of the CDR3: TGTGCCAGCAGGCGAGTTTTTCGGGGCCAAGAGACCCAGTACTTC.

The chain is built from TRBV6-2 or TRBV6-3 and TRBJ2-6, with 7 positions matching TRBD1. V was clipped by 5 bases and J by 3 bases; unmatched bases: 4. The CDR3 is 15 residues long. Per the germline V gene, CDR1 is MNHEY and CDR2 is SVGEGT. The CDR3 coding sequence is TGTGCCAGCAGTCGAGGGGGCGTTGGGGCCAACGTCCTGACTTTC. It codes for CASSRGGVGANVLTF.

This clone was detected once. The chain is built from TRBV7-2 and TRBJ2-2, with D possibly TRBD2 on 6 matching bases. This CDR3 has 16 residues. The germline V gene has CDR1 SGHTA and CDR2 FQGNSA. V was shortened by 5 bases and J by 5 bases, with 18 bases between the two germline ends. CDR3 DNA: TGTGCCAGCAGCCAGTATATGGCGGAGGGAACCGGGGAGCTGTTTTTT. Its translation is CASSQYMAEGTGELFF.

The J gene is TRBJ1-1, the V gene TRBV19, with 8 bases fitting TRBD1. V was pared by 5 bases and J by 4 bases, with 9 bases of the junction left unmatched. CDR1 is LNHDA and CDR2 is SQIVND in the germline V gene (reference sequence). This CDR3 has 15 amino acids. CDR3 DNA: TGTGCCAGTAGTCAGGGGGCAGGAGGAGGCACTGAAGCTTTCTTT. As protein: CASSQGAGGGTEAFF.

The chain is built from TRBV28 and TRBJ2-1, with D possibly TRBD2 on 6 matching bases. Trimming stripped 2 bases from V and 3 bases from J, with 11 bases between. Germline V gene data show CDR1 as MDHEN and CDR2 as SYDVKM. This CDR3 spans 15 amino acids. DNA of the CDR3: TGTGCCAGCAGTTTACCCGGAGGGGTCTACAATGAGCAGTTCTTC. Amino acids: CASSLPGGVYNEQFF.

CDR3 nucleotides: TGCGCCAGCAGCTCGAACTCCCGGTCGACAGAGAATTCACCCCTCCACTTT. As protein: CASSSNSRSTENSPLHF. The chain employs TRBV5-1 and TRBJ1-6, with TRBD1 as a possible D gene (5 bases). This CDR3 is 17 amino acids long. Germline V gene data show CDR1 as SGHRS and CDR2 as YFSETQ. Deletions cut 3 bases from V and 7 bases from J, with 20 bases between.

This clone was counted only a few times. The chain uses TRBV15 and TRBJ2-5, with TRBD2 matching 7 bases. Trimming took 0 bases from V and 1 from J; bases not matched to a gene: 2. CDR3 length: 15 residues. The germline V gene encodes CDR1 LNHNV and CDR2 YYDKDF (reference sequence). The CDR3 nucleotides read TGTGCCACCAGCAGAGATGGCGGGGGCCAAGAGACCCAGTACTTC. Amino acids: CATSRDGGGQETQYF.

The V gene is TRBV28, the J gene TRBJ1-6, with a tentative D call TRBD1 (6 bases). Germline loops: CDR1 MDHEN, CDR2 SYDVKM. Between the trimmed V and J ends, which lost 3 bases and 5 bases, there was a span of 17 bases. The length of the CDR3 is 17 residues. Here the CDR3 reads CASSLPLGRGDNSPLHF. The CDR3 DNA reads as TGTGCCAGCAGTTTGCCCCTTGGCAGGGGAGATAATTCACCCCTCCACTTT.